The clone carrying this TCR beta chain was observed at least ten times. Antigen: not known. MiXCR was run by TCRdb on the 5' RACE reads, yielding one entry per CDR3 protein. The sample carries 420,000 or so distinct CDR3 sequences, approximately 17% recorded once. The V and J ends lost 5 bases and 8 bases, in that order; junction bases with no gene match: 11. This CDR3 has 17 residues. The germline V gene has CDR1 SGHRS and CDR2 YFSETQ. Healthy Caucasians, and only they, were the donors. The data stem from a study of identical twins. Study outcomes and limitations: Recombination models fit unrelated individuals' TCR alpha sharing but underestimated twins'.

The sample consisted of naive T cells sorted from blood. This sequence originates from a man between 45 and 60 years old in good health. The V gene is TRBV5-1, the J gene TRBJ2-1, with 15 nucleotides matching TRBD2. CDR3 nucleotides: TGCGCCAGCAGACAGGGACTAGCGGGGGGCAATGGGGATGAGCAGTTCTTC. As protein: CASRQGLAGGNGDEQFF.